This entry lists 25 T cell receptor beta chains sequenced from one sample in a study of identical twins. From the 5' RACE reads, TCRdb called clonotypes with MiXCR, one entry per CDR3 protein. Here the sample spans about 480,000 distinct CDR3 sequences, 14% being singletons. The same sample was also studied in work on yellow fever vaccine responses in identical twins.

Sample: CD4+ T cells sorted from blood. These receptors were taken from a woman aged 18-29 years in good health.

The chain uses TRBV5-1 and TRBJ2-5; D unresolved. Looked up from germline, CDR1 is SGHRS and CDR2 is YFSETQ. Trimming removed 1 base at V and 5 bases at J, with 15 bases between. This CDR3 has 15 amino acids. The CDR3: CASSLTELPFETQYF. CDR3 sequence (DNA): TGCGCCAGCAGCTTGACTGAGCTCCCGTTCGAGACCCAGTACTTC.

The chain uses TRBV7-2 and TRBJ2-1; maybe TRBD1 (6 bases). Trimming removed 5 bases at V and 3 bases at J, with 17 bases between. Germline V lookup: CDR1 SGHTA, CDR2 FQGNSA. The CDR3 spans 16 residues. CDR3 DNA: TGTGCCAGCAGCAGAGAGGACAGTTTATACTACAATGAGCAGTTCTTC. This codes for CASSREDSLYYNEQFF. Full variable domain (rest looked up from reference TRBV7-2 and TRBJ2-1): GAGVSQSPSNKVTEKGKDVELRCDPISGHTALYWYRQSLGQGLEFLIYFQGNSAPDKSGLPSDRFSAERTGGSVSTLTIQRTQQEDSAVYLCASSREDSLYYNEQFFGPGTRLTVL.

This clonotype was seen at least ten times. This chain connects TRBV12-3 or TRBV12-4 to TRBJ2-1; either TRBD1 or TRBD2 may supply D (5 bases each). The CDR3 runs to 15 residues. Trimming left V 2 bases short and J 6 bases short, with 14 bases between. The CDR3 region is CASSLQPGPTNEQFF. The CDR3 DNA follows: TGTGCCAGCAGTTTACAACCGGGACCGACCAATGAGCAGTTCTTC.

The V gene is TRBV27, the J gene TRBJ2-1; no clear D. Trimming took off 3 bases at V and 8 bases at J, with 5 bases between the two ends. The germline CDR1 and CDR2 sequences are MNHEY and SMNVEV (reference sequence). This CDR3 spans 11 amino acids. CDR3 amino acids: CASSFRYEQFF. In nucleotides, the CDR3 is TGTGCCAGCAGTTTTCGGTATGAGCAGTTCTTC.

V is TRBV21-1 and J is TRBJ2-1; TRBD2 is the table's D call and was not checked against the DNA. TRBV21-1 is termed a pseudogene. The CDR3 sequence is 19 residues long. As DNA, the CDR3 is TGTGCCAGCTATATCTGGGATGGTAGCGGGAGCCCTTGGTACAATGAGCAGTTCTTC. Translated: CASYIWDGSGSPWYNEQFF.

The rearrangement links TRBV6-5 to TRBJ1-1; D might be TRBD1 (5 bases). Germline V CDR1 and CDR2: MNHEY, SVGAGI. The CDR3 totals 14 residues. The ends were cut back, 2 bases at V and 1 base at J, with 8 bases in the middle. Written as DNA, the CDR3 is TGTGCCAGCAGTTACCCGGGACCGAACACTGAAGCTTTCTTT. Protein product: CASSYPGPNTEAFF.

This clonotype showed up just a few times. This sequence joins TRBV7-2 and TRBJ2-7; D call uncertain. There are 14 residues in the CDR3. Germline V gene data show CDR1 as SGHTA and CDR2 as FQGNSA. V lost 0 bases and J lost 6, with 12 bases in between. The CDR3 loop is CASSLARQASEQYF. The CDR3 DNA sequence: TGTGCCAGCAGCTTAGCTCGGCAGGCCAGCGAGCAGTACTTC.

This clonotype was observed a few times. The CDR3 reads CASSSHRTGISRMNTEAFF. CDR3 coding DNA: TGTGCCAGCAGTTCCCATAGGACAGGTATTAGTAGGATGAACACTGAAGCTTTCTTT. V and J are TRBV6-5 and TRBJ1-1; 7 bases align to TRBD1. The CDR3 is 19 amino acids. Per germline, CDR1 MNHEY and CDR2 SVGAGI. With 4 bases clipped from V and 0 bases from J, the junction kept 17 bases outside the gene matches.

This clonotype was detected a few times. This rearrangement joins TRBV20-1 to TRBJ2-7, with D perhaps TRBD1 (6 bases). V lost 4 bases and J 2 bases, leaving 15 bases between the germline ends. The CDR3 is made up of 14 amino acids. CDR1 and CDR2 from the germline V gene are DFQATT and SNEGSKA (reference sequence). The CDR3 sequence: CSAIPEDSAYEQYF. CDR3 DNA sequence: TGCAGTGCTATACCGGAGGACAGTGCCTACGAGCAGTACTTC.

This clonotype has just a few counts. The V call is TRBV27, the J call TRBJ2-5; TRBD1 matches at 9 bases. In germline, CDR1 is MNHEY, CDR2 SMNVEV (reference sequence). J lost 3 bases, V lost 0 bases, and 5 bases had no gene match. This CDR3 comprises 16 residues. For the CDR3, the DNA is TGTGCCAGCAGTTTATCTCCGGGACAGGGAAAAGAGACCCAGTACTTC. Amino acids: CASSLSPGQGKETQYF.

V is TRBV12-5 and J is TRBJ2-5; 8 bases align to TRBD1. The CDR3 covers 16 residues. The germline V gene has CDR1 LGHNT and CDR2 FRNRAP. V dropped 1 base and J dropped 2; count of bases not matched to a gene: 6. CDR3 nucleotide sequence: TGTGCTAGTGGTTTGGACTCCCGGACAGGGCAAGAGACCCAGTACTTC. The encoded protein is CASGLDSRTGQETQYF.

The chain is built from TRBV6-1 and TRBJ2-1, with a weak D call TRBD1 (5 bases). V shed 7 bases and J shed 4 bases, with 11 bases lying between them. Germline V CDR1 and CDR2: MNHNS, SASEGT. The CDR3 totals 13 residues. The CDR3 coding sequence is TGTGCCAGCAACTTCGACAGTTACAATGAGCAGTTCTTC. As protein: CASNFDSYNEQFF.

At least ten counts were recorded for this clonotype. This chain links TRBV11-2 with TRBJ2-1; 11 bases line up with TRBD2. V was pared by 5 bases and J by 0 bases, with 6 bases of the junction left unmatched. CDR3 length equals 17 residues. Germline loops: CDR1 SGHAT, CDR2 FQNNGV. CDR3 in DNA: TGTGCCAGCAGCCCTTATACTAGCGGGAGCTCCTACAATGAGCAGTTCTTC. It is translated as CASSPYTSGSSYNEQFF.

This clonotype appeared many times. The chain couples TRBV7-2 to TRBJ2-4, with 8 nucleotides matching TRBD1. The CDR3 runs 14 residues. Germline assignment: CDR1 SGHTA and CDR2 FQGNSA. V lost 5 bases to trimming and J lost 5 bases; unmatched junction nucleotides: 5. This CDR3 reads CASSRTRGQNIQYF. CDR3 bases: TGTGCCAGCAGCCGGACCAGGGGGCAAAACATTCAGTACTTC.

This clonotype has only a few counts. The CDR3 nucleotides are TGTGCCAGCAGTTACTCGAATCTGGGCGACTATGGCTACACCTTC. It is translated as CASSYSNLGDYGYTF. V is TRBV6-2 or TRBV6-3 and J is TRBJ1-2; D remains ambiguous. Trimming left V 0 bases short and J 3 bases short, with 11 bases between. From germline, CDR1 is MNHEY and CDR2 SVGEGT. The CDR3 consists of 15 residues.

This clonotype appeared a single time. The chain carries TRBV30 and TRBJ2-7, with 10 bases lining up with TRBD2. V shed 8 bases and J 4 bases; nucleotides not matched to a gene: 5. The CDR3 has 12 amino acids. Germline V gene lookup returns CDR1 GTSNPN and CDR2 SVGIG (reference sequence). The CDR3 region is CAGKAGGYEQYF. For the CDR3, the DNA is TGTGCCGGGAAAGCGGGGGGGTACGAGCAGTACTTC.

This chain links TRBV29-1 with TRBJ2-3; D gene ambiguous. Germline CDR1 and CDR2: SQVTM and ANQGSEA. The V end lost 7 bases, the J end lost 3 bases, and 8 bases lay between the germline ends. This CDR3 comprises 11 residues. The CDR3 nucleotides read TGCAGCGCCGTAAGAACAGATACGCAGTATTTT. Amino acids: CSAVRTDTQYF.

This clonotype turned up a few times. The chain carries TRBV19 and TRBJ2-2; D is tentatively TRBD1 or TRBD2 (5 bases each). Trimming left V 4 bases short and J 3 bases short, with 9 bases between. Germline CDR1 and CDR2: LNHDA and SQIVND (reference sequence). This CDR3 has 14 residues. The chain's CDR3 is CASSTGRDTGELFF. Written as DNA, the CDR3 is TGTGCCAGTAGTACGGGACGGGACACCGGGGAGCTGTTTTTT.

This rearrangement joins TRBV5-1 to TRBJ2-7; D may be TRBD1 or TRBD2 (5 bases each). CDR1 and CDR2 from the germline V gene are SGHRS and YFSETQ. The length of the CDR3 is 16 residues. V was shortened by 4 bases and J by 0 bases, with 17 bases between the two germline ends. The CDR3 nucleotides read TGCGCCAGCAGCGAAGTACCGGGACCGAGCTCCTACGAGCAGTACTTC. This codes for CASSEVPGPSSYEQYF.

This clonotype has just a few counts. This rearrangement joins TRBV6-1 to TRBJ2-7; D might be TRBD1 (6 bases). The V end was cut by 7 bases, the J end by 3 bases, with 19 bases between. This CDR3 comprises 15 residues. Germline assignment: CDR1 MNHNS and CDR2 SASEGT. The CDR3 loop is CASTEGTPPHYEQYF. In DNA form, the CDR3 reads TGTGCCAGCACCGAAGGGACACCTCCCCACTACGAGCAGTACTTC.

This chain joins TRBV6-2 or TRBV6-3 and TRBJ2-1; 8 bases match TRBD1. Unmatched junction bases numbered 10, after V lost 0 bases and J lost 9 bases. Germline CDR1 reads MNHEY; CDR2 reads SVGEGT. The CDR3 loop spans 16 amino acids. Here the CDR3 reads CASSYSGRGRESEQFF. Written as DNA, the CDR3 is TGTGCCAGCAGTTACTCTGGCAGGGGGCGAGAGAGTGAGCAGTTCTTC.

Only a few counts were recorded for this clonotype. The chain joins TRBV2 to TRBJ2-2; D possibly corresponds to TRBD2 (5 bases). The CDR3 runs 15 residues. The germline V and J ends were trimmed by 4 bases and 4 bases, with 13 bases remaining between them. The germline CDR1 and CDR2 sequences are SNHLY and FYNNEI. The CDR3 coding sequence is TGTGCCAGCAGTGTTGAGGGATCCACCACCGGGGAGCTGTTTTTT. Translating gives CASSVEGSTTGELFF. Drawing the rest from reference TRBV2 and TRBJ2-2, the complete variable domain is EPEVTQTPSHQVTQMGQEVILRCVPISNHLYFYWYRQILGQKVEFLVSFYNNEISEKSEIFDDQFSVERPDGSNFTLKIRSTKLEDSAMYFCASSVEGSTTGELFFGEGSRLTVL.

The rearrangement uses TRBV9 and TRBJ2-1, with 9 bases identical to TRBD2. The J segment lost 8 bases and the V segment lost 0 bases, leaving 6 bases of the junction unmatched. Germline V gene data show CDR1 as SGDLS and CDR2 as YYNGEE. The CDR3 covers 15 residues. CDR3 bases: TGTGCCAGCAGCGTAGAACTACTAGCGGGTGATGAGCAGTTCTTC. It codes for CASSVELLAGDEQFF.

The chain recombines TRBV7-2 with TRBJ2-7, with no clear D. The CDR3 loop spans 13 amino acids. Trimming removed 0 bases from V and 4 bases from J, with 7 bases in between. CDR1 and CDR2 (germline): SGHTA, FQGNSA. The CDR3 loop reads CASSLALQYEQYF. The DNA for the CDR3 is TGTGCCAGCAGCTTAGCACTTCAGTACGAGCAGTACTTC.

J is TRBJ2-1 and V is TRBV5-1; 7 bases are shared with TRBD1. Germline trimming cut 0 bases from V and 7 bases from J; bases unmatched to any gene: 10. The CDR3 extends over 16 amino acids. CDR1 is SGHRS and CDR2 is YFSETQ in the germline V gene. The CDR3 nucleotides read TGCGCCAGCAGCTTGGCTGGGCAGGGGGTCGGTAATGAGCAGTTCTTC. Translating it yields CASSLAGQGVGNEQFF.